This TCR beta chain was sequenced during a study of blood T cell repertoires in COVID-19. The wider study: Acute and convalescent COVID-19 specimens originated in the United States, Italy and Spain.

Produced via immunoSEQ multiplex PCR; TCRdb's table is partial and in-frame only. The table has some 250,000 clones, 80% to 90% seen once. There are 13 residues in the CDR3. The V gene lost 4 bases and the J gene lost 6 bases, with 13 bases spanning the gap. Germline-derived CDR1 and CDR2 are MDHEN and SYDVKM. J is TRBJ2-7 and V is TRBV28; D might be TRBD1 (5 bases). The TCR was taken from a man in his forties with active or convalescent COVID-19. Sequenced material: peripheral blood. The CDR3 region is CASSYGALGEQYF. The CDR3 DNA sequence: TGTGCCAGCAGTTATGGGGCGTTGGGCGAGCAGTACTTC.